This T cell receptor beta chain derives from a study of response to subunit inactivated influenza vaccine (dated by TCRdb to 2016 to 2018). About the investigation overall: To follow how T cells responded to a trivalent subunit inactivated influenza vaccine, the researchers relied on deep quantitative profiling of the T cell receptor repertoire. Points the paper makes about the study in general: According to the authors, only a limited number of new T cells may be recruited by each seasonal influenza vaccination.

Library preparation used RT-PCR. This sample was sequenced with an Illumina HiSeq 2500. TCRdb reanalyzed the raw reads on its own, using fastp at Q25 for trimming and MiXCR for clone calling, and kept in-frame beta chains. Each CDR3 protein appears once, grouped with its most common genes and DNA. The sample table contains about half a million distinct CDR3 sequences; only one count was recorded for 7.6% of them. The ten largest clonotypes hold around 13% of the sample. CDR1 SGHRS and CDR2 YFSETQ were looked up in the germline V gene. The CDR3 measures 14 amino acids from cysteine to phenylalanine. Only CDR3 DNA is held: 42 bases, read in frame from base 1. The V end gives up 4 bases and the J end 5 bases, leaving 8 bases in the junction not matched to a gene. This clonotype was counted between two and nine times. Which antigen it targets is not known. Within one base of it there is no much larger clone, and no base qualities were kept.

The sequence was obtained from a man between 50 and 75 years old who received an inactivated influenza vaccine. Donor details come from another sample of the same person, matched by shared clones. The chain is made from TRBV5-1 and TRBJ2-7; TRBD1 agrees with 8 junctional bases. Here the sequenced sample was PBMCs from blood, taken roughly 24 months after vaccination. For the CDR3, the sequence is CASSTGQGGNEQYF. The nucleotide sequence is given as TGCGCCAGCAGCACAGGACAGGGTGGCAACGAGCAGTACTTC.